This T cell receptor beta chain originates from a study of Ad26.COV2.S vaccination and SARS-CoV-2 variants. Overall study results and limits: The study found higher spike-specific TCR breadth in vaccine than placebo recipients. Measurement of non-spike TCR breadth gave similar results in vaccine and placebo recipients.

Sequencing was performed with immunoSEQ multiplex PCR; in TCRdb, only in-frame clones are kept and a portion is missing. The sample yields over 110,000 clones, about nine tenths seen once. Notes on this clone: Its antigen is still unknown.

The material sequenced was peripheral blood, taken after recovery from COVID-19. This receptor was obtained from a human donor who had recovered from COVID-19.

CDR3 sequence: CASSWGRTATYEQYF. The CDR3 nucleotides read TGTGCCAGCAGCTGGGGTCGGACAGCAACCTACGAGCAGTACTTC. The chain carries TRBV5-5 and TRBJ2-7; perhaps TRBD1 as D (6 bases). Germline V gene sequence: CDR1 SGHKS, CDR2 YYEKEE (reference sequence). V lost 3 bases and J lost 2, with 15 bases in between. The CDR3 has 15 amino acids.